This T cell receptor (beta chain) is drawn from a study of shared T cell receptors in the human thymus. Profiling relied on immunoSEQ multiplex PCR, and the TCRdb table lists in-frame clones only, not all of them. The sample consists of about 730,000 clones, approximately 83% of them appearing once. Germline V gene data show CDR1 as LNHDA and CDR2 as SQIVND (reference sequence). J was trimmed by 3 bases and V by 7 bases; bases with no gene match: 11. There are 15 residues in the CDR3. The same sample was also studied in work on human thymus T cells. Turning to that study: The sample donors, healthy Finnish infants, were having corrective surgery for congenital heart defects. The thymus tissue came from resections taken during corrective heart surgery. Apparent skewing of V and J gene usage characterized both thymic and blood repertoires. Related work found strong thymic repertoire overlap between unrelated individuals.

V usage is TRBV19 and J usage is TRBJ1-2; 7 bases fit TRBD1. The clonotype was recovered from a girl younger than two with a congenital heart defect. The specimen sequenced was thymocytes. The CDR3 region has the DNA TGTGCCAGTACCACTTCGATCACAGGGGACTATGGCTACACCTTC. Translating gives CASTTSITGDYGYTF.